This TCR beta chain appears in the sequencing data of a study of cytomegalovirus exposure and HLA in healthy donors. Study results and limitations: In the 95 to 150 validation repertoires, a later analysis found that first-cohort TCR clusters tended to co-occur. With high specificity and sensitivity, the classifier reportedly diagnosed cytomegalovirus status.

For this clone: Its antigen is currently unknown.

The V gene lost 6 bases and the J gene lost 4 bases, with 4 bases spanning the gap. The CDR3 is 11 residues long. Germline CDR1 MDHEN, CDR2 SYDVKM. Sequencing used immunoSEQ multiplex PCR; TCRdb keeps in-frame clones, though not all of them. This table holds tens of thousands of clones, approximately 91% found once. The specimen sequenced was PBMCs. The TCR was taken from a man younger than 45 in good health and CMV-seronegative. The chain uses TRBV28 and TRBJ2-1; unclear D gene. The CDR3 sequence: CASSQYNEQFF. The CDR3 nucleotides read TGTGCCAGCAGCCAATACAATGAGCAGTTCTTC. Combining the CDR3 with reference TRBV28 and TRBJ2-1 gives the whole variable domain DVKVTQSSRYLVKRTGEKVFLECVQDMDHENMFWYRQDPGLGLRLIYFSYDVKMKEKGDIPEGYSVSREKKERFSLILESASTNQTSMYLCASSQYNEQFFGPGTRLTVL.